Below, 6 T cell receptor beta chains from the same sample are listed, as sequenced in a study of blood T cell repertoires in COVID-19. Libraries were prepared by immunoSEQ multiplex PCR; TCRdb keeps only in-frame clonotypes and omits some of them. The sample records approximately 30,000 clones, approximately 83% being singletons. Specimen: peripheral blood. The receptors stem from a human donor in a cohort sampled during active COVID-19.

The rearrangement links TRBV7-2 to TRBJ2-1; 10 bases are shared with TRBD2. Germline assignment: CDR1 SGHTA and CDR2 FQGNSA. V lost 6 bases and J lost 10; bases outside the gene matches: 12. CDR3 length: 15 residues. CDR3 nucleotide sequence: TGTGCCAGCAGGGTAAGGGTAGCGGGGGGTGACGAGCAGTTCTTC. Amino acids: CASRVRVAGGDEQFF.

This clone has just a few counts. This sequence joins TRBV18 and TRBJ1-5; D possibly corresponds to TRBD1 (6 bases). Trimming pared 3 bases from V and 6 bases from J, leaving 15 bases between. The germline V gene encodes CDR1 KGHSH and CDR2 LQKENI. This CDR3 has 15 residues. CDR3 bases: TGTGCCAGCTCACCTCGGGGGGGCGGAATTCAGCCCCAGCATTTT. It codes for CASSPRGGGIQPQHF.

The rearrangement joins TRBV4-1 to TRBJ2-7; D gene ambiguous. CDR1 and CDR2 from the germline V gene are MGHRA and YSYEKL. The CDR3 runs to 17 residues. The germline V and J ends were trimmed by 1 base and 2 bases, with 18 bases remaining between them. The CDR3 DNA reads as TGCGCCAGCAGCCAAGGCGCCCTACGGAGCTCTACCTACGAGCAGTACTTC. Residues: CASSQGALRSSTYEQYF.

This sequence joins TRBV11-2 and TRBJ2-1; 10 positions match TRBD2. After removal of 3 bases from V and 6 bases from J, the junction contained 5 bases not matched to a gene. The CDR3 spans 15 residues. Germline V lookup: CDR1 SGHAT, CDR2 FQNNGV. CDR3 nucleotide sequence: TGTGCCAGCAGCTTCTATAGCGGGGGGCTCAATGAGCAGTTCTTC. As protein: CASSFYSGGLNEQFF.

The chain combines TRBV18 with TRBJ1-1; TRBD1 might be the D (5 bases). Germline CDR1 KGHSH, CDR2 LQKENI. V dropped 3 bases and J dropped 4 bases, with 21 bases sitting between them. The CDR3 is 17 residues long. CDR3 region: CASSPGRGSLLGTEAFF. DNA for the CDR3: TGTGCCAGCTCACCCGGGAGGGGTAGCCTTTTGGGCACTGAAGCTTTCTTT.

V and J are TRBV7-6 and TRBJ2-1; 12 bases match TRBD1. Germline trimming cut 1 base from V and 2 bases from J; bases unmatched to any gene: 15. Germline CDR1 is SGHVS and CDR2 is FNYEAQ. This CDR3 is 21 amino acids long. The DNA of the CDR3 is TGTGCCAGCAGCTTAGTAGTAACGGGACAGGGGGCGTTTGTTCCCTACAATGAGCAGTTCTTC. Translated, it gives CASSLVVTGQGAFVPYNEQFF.